This section outlines one T cell receptor (beta chain) sequence together with its context. These data belong to a study of blood T cell repertoires in COVID-19. Across the study: Collection of acute and convalescent COVID-19 samples took place in the United States, Italy and Spain. Sample material is recorded as cDNA or gDNA derived from T cells, B-cell-depleted T cells, or PBMCs.

Source study methods: Amplification of reference gene primers was used by the study to estimate nucleated cell counts. The repertoire was sequenced with immunoSEQ multiplex PCR; TCRdb's copy has only in-frame clones and lacks some. That table is the source of V, J and clone size, and D and trimming were worked out from the DNA. The sample records roughly 81,000 clones, around 80% being singletons. Per germline, CDR1 WSHSY and CDR2 SAAADI. Unmatched junction bases numbered 8, after V lost 4 bases and J lost 6 bases. This CDR3 region has 15 residues. This clonotype was obtained from a man aged 55 to 70 with acute or convalescent COVID-19. The source material was peripheral blood. The genes are TRBV10-2 and TRBJ2-3; 9 bases line up with TRBD1. CDR3 DNA: TGCGCCAGCAGTGGGGGGGGACAGGGAGGCGATACGCAGTATTTT. Its protein is CASSGGGQGGDTQYF.